These 21 T cell receptor beta chains were all obtained from the same sample, sequenced in a study of T cells in Graves' hyperthyroidism and ophthalmopathy. Amplification yielded TCR beta CDR3 regions, with RNA transcripts as the source. In the first-round RT-PCR of the TCR CDR3, the HTBI primer set was used. TCRdb used MiXCR to reprocess the multiplex PCR reads, holding one entry per CDR3 protein. This table holds 300,000 to 450,000 distinct CDR3 sequences, approximately 15% found once. Sequencing used blood. These receptors came from a woman aged 25 to 39 with Graves' ophthalmopathy.

The CDR3 nucleotides are TGTGCCATCAATCCGGGCCCTAGCAACTATGGCTACACCTTC. Translation gives CAINPGPSNYGYTF. The J gene is TRBJ1-2, the V gene TRBV10-3; D remains unclear. Trimming left V 7 bases short and J 2 bases short, with 14 bases between. This CDR3 has 14 amino acids. Looked up from germline, CDR1 is ENHRY and CDR2 is SYGVKD.

This clonotype was counted many times. The chain couples TRBV20-1 to TRBJ2-5; 10 bases line up with TRBD2. There are 14 residues in the CDR3. V was clipped by 0 bases and J by 7 bases; unmatched bases: 5. Germline V gene lookup returns CDR1 DFQATT and CDR2 SNEGSKA (reference sequence). CDR3 bases: TGCAGTGCTAGAGATCTAGCGGGGGCGGGGACCCAGTACTTC. Its protein is CSARDLAGAGTQYF.

This clonotype has ten or more counts. The chain is built from TRBV27 and TRBJ1-6; 8 nucleotides align to TRBD1. Germline trimming cut 3 bases from V and 11 bases from J; bases unmatched to any gene: 6. Germline V CDR1 and CDR2: MNHEY, SMNVEV (reference sequence). This CDR3 is 14 amino acids long. CDR3 coding DNA: TGTGCCAGCAGTTTGGGAGGACAGGGTCCACCCCTCCACTTT. Its translation is CASSLGGQGPPLHF.

In this sample, this clonotype turned up many times. CDR3 sequence (DNA): TGCAGTGCTTGGAACAGGGATAACTATGGCTACACCTTC. Translated, it gives CSAWNRDNYGYTF. The V call is TRBV20-1, the J call TRBJ1-2; a possible D gene is TRBD1 (6 bases). This CDR3 has 13 amino acids. V lost 5 bases and J lost 1, with 11 bases in between. Germline CDR1 reads DFQATT; CDR2 reads SNEGSKA (reference sequence).

For the CDR3, the DNA is TGTGCCAGCAGCCTTGAGGGGGCTCAGCCCCAGCATTTT. Its protein product is CASSLEGAQPQHF. The chain is built from TRBV7-9 and TRBJ1-5; TRBD1 matches 7 bases. This CDR3 is built from 13 residues. V lost 5 bases, J lost 6 bases, and 4 bases stayed unmatched. Germline V CDR1 and CDR2: SEHNR, FQNEAQ (reference sequence).

About this clonotype itself: This may arise from a read error, as a much more abundant clone is one base away. The genes are TRBV28 and TRBJ1-5; D possibly corresponds to TRBD1 (5 bases). This CDR3 is built from 16 residues. The V gene's germline CDR1 is MDHEN and CDR2 SYDVKM. The CDR3 here is CANSPRPGSSNQPQHF. DNA for the CDR3: TGTGCCAACAGTCCCCGGCCAGGGAGTAGCAATCAGCCCCAGCATTTT.

This clonotype was found many times. The gene calls are TRBV7-9 and TRBJ2-7; TRBD1 aligns across 8 bases. Germline V CDR1 and CDR2: SEHNR, FQNEAQ (reference sequence). CDR3 length: 17 residues. V dropped 6 bases and J dropped 0; count of bases not matched to a gene: 13. The chain's CDR3 is CASRPDRGPSSSYEQYF. The CDR3 DNA follows: TGTGCCAGCAGACCTGACAGGGGCCCATCCAGCTCCTACGAGCAGTACTTC.

This clonotype was counted many times. The chain uses TRBV18 and TRBJ2-1; weak D call: TRBD2 (6 bases). This CDR3 comprises 15 residues. CDR1 and CDR2 from the germline V gene are KGHSH and LQKENI. V lost 2 bases and J 6 bases, leaving 14 bases between the germline ends. CDR3 in DNA: TGTGCCAGCTCACCAAGGCGGGACTTACTCAATGAGCAGTTCTTC. Translation: CASSPRRDLLNEQFF.

The chain combines TRBV19 with TRBJ2-1; TRBD1 or TRBD2 may be the D gene (5 bases each). CDR1 is LNHDA, CDR2 SQIVND, per germline (reference sequence). This CDR3 is built from 15 residues. Trimming stripped 10 bases from V and 0 bases from J, with 16 bases between. CDR3 protein: CANNPGPSSYNEQFF. The CDR3 DNA reads TGTGCCAACAATCCGGGACCAAGCTCCTACAATGAGCAGTTCTTC.

Many counts were recorded for this clonotype. V is TRBV20-1 and J is TRBJ1-5, with 7 bases matching TRBD1. J gave up 10 bases and V 1 base, and 10 bases lay outside the gene matches. Looked up from germline, CDR1 is DFQATT and CDR2 is SNEGSKA (reference sequence). This CDR3 is built from 14 residues. The DNA of the CDR3 is TGCAGTGCTAGAGCCCGACAGGGTGAGTCACCCCAGCATTTT. It is translated as CSARARQGESPQHF.

This clonotype has a count of ten or more. The chain couples TRBV28 to TRBJ2-7; D is unclear. This CDR3 is 15 amino acids long. The V gene's germline CDR1 is MDHEN and CDR2 SYDVKM. Trimming took 4 bases from V and 0 from J, leaving 13 bases between them. The chain's CDR3 is CASSSIWATSYEQYF. CDR3 DNA: TGTGCCAGCAGTTCCATTTGGGCGACCTCCTACGAGCAGTACTTC. Complete variable domain (other parts from reference TRBV28 and TRBJ2-7): DVKVTQSSRYLVKRTGEKVFLECVQDMDHENMFWYRQDPGLGLRLIYFSYDVKMKEKGDIPEGYSVSREKKERFSLILESASTNQTSMYLCASSSIWATSYEQYFGPGTRLTVT.

This clonotype was seen ten or more times. The gene calls are TRBV20-1 and TRBJ1-2; perhaps TRBD1 as D (5 bases). V shed 4 bases and J shed 7 bases, with 19 bases lying between them. This CDR3 is built from 14 residues. Germline values: CDR1 DFQATT, CDR2 SNEGSKA (reference sequence). The CDR3, as DNA: TGCAGTGCTAAAAGGACATCCCCTTTATTTGGCTACACCTTC. Translation: CSAKRTSPLFGYTF.

This clonotype was counted only a few times. The chain is built from TRBV3-1 and TRBJ1-6; possible D gene TRBD1, 5 bases. CDR1 and CDR2 (germline): LGHDT, YNNKEL (reference sequence). The V end lost 4 bases, the J end lost 3 bases, and 10 bases lay between the germline ends. The CDR3 is 15 residues long. The CDR3 DNA reads TGTGCCAGCAGCCTTCAGGGTTACTATAATTCACCCCTCCACTTT. It encodes CASSLQGYYNSPLHF.

This clonotype was recorded a few times. The chain is built from TRBV7-3 and TRBJ2-1; tentative D call: TRBD1 (5 bases). The CDR3 contains 17 residues. Germline values: CDR1 SGHTA, CDR2 FQGTGA. Trimming took off 2 bases at V and 5 bases at J, with 19 bases between the two ends. In nucleotides, the CDR3 is TGTGCCAGCAGCTTATACCCCCCCCCGGACACGAACAATGAGCAGTTCTTC. Encoded protein: CASSLYPPPDTNNEQFF.

This clonotype occurred many times. The chain joins TRBV19 to TRBJ2-5, with 10 bases identical to TRBD1. The CDR3 sequence is 14 residues long. V lost 6 bases and J lost 4; bases outside the gene matches: 5. Germline values: CDR1 LNHDA, CDR2 SQIVND (reference sequence). The CDR3 loop is CASRTGGVGETQYF. The DNA for the CDR3 is TGTGCCAGTAGGACAGGGGGCGTAGGAGAGACCCAGTACTTC.

This clonotype was found many times. V gene TRBV20-1 combines with J gene TRBJ2-3; 9 bases are a match to TRBD2. Germline loops: CDR1 DFQATT, CDR2 SNEGSKA (reference sequence). The CDR3 spans 14 residues. The V gene end was trimmed by 5 bases and the J gene end by 1 base; junction bases not matched to a gene: 4. CDR3 DNA sequence: TGCAGTGCTCCCCGACTAGCGGGCACAGATACGCAGTATTTT. It specifies CSAPRLAGTDTQYF.

At least ten counts were recorded for this clonotype. The chain employs TRBV7-8 and TRBJ2-3; 7 bases match TRBD2. The germline gives CDR1 SGHVS, CDR2 FQNEAQ. This CDR3 region has 16 residues. V was clipped by 3 bases and J by 2 bases; unmatched bases: 8. The CDR3 protein is CASSFRFSGDTDTQYF. The CDR3 bases are TGTGCCAGCAGCTTTCGGTTCAGCGGGGACACAGATACGCAGTATTTT.

This clonotype was counted at least ten times. The V call is TRBV2, the J call TRBJ2-7; D unclear. This CDR3 is 14 amino acids long. Trimming pared 4 bases from V and 6 bases from J, leaving 16 bases between. Germline V CDR1 and CDR2: SNHLY, FYNNEI. Written as DNA, the CDR3 is TGTGCCAGCAGTGGTCGTCACAGACCCCTCGAGCAGTACTTC. Translation gives CASSGRHRPLEQYF.

A note on this clonotype: This could be a read error, since a much larger clone is one nucleotide away. The chain employs TRBV2 and TRBJ2-1; a possible D gene is TRBD2 (6 bases). Germline CDR1 SNHLY, CDR2 FYNNEI. V shed 11 bases and J shed 9 bases, with 20 bases lying between them. The CDR3 sequence is 13 residues long. Here the CDR3 reads CARGAPMEGEQFF. The CDR3 DNA reads as TGTGCCCGCGGGGCACCGATGGAAGGTGAGCAGTTCTTC.

In this sample, this clonotype turned up once. The V call is TRBV2, the J call TRBJ1-6; D gene unclear. V was pared by 8 bases and J by 7 bases, with 18 bases between. Germline values: CDR1 SNHLY, CDR2 FYNNEI. The CDR3 sequence is 15 residues long. The CDR3 nucleotides read TGTGCCAGCTCGATGTCGGACCAATACAATTCACCCCTCCACTTT. Translated: CASSMSDQYNSPLHF.

This clonotype has ten or more counts. This chain joins TRBV20-1 and TRBJ2-7; 8 bases map to TRBD2. V dropped 3 bases and J dropped 2; count of bases not matched to a gene: 6. Germline values: CDR1 DFQATT, CDR2 SNEGSKA (reference sequence). CDR3 length: 14 residues. The CDR3 here is CSARTSAPTYEQYF. The DNA for the CDR3 is TGCAGTGCTAGGACTAGCGCCCCGACCTACGAGCAGTACTTC.